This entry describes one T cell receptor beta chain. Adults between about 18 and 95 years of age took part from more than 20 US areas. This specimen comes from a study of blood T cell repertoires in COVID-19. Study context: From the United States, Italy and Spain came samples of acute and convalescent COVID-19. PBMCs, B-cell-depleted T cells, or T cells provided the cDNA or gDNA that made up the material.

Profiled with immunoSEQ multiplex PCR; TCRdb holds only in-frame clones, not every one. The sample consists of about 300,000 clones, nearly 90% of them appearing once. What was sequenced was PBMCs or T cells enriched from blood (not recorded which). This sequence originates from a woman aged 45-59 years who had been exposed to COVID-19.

This chain's CDR3 is CASMRVGSNQPQHF. The CDR3 DNA is TGCGCCAGCATGAGGGTCGGTTCCAATCAGCCCCAGCATTTT. V is TRBV10-1 and J is TRBJ1-5; no firm D call. Germline CDR1 WNHNN, CDR2 SYGVQD (reference sequence). Trimming shortened V by 7 bases and J by 3 bases, and 13 bases separated the two germline ends. The CDR3 is 14 residues long.